This TCR beta chain was captured in a study of blood T cells in healthy people across ages. The use of a sample-barcoded 5' primer and a J-beta primer mix characterized a second PCR of about 6 to 11 cycles. TCRdb re-called the 5' RACE reads through MiXCR, storing one row per CDR3 protein. The sample includes roughly 1,800,000 distinct CDR3 sequences, around half seen only once; the top ten take approximately 2.1%. This clonotype appeared a few times. Germline V CDR1 and CDR2: MDHEN, SYDVKM. Unmatched junction bases numbered 4, after V lost 6 bases and J lost 4 bases. CDR3 length: 14 amino acids. Sequenced input: blood. The clonotype was recovered from a woman aged 40 to 50 in good health. The rearrangement uses TRBV28 and TRBJ2-1; 9 bases align to TRBD1. This CDR3 reads CASSNRGPYNEQFF. DNA of the CDR3: TGTGCCAGCAGCAACAGGGGGCCGTACAATGAGCAGTTCTTC.